Listed below are T cell receptor beta chains from one sample, sequenced in a study of shared clonotypes between healthy human individuals. The repertoire was sequenced with immunoSEQ multiplex PCR; TCRdb's copy has only in-frame clones and lacks some. Here the sample spans 950,000 to 1,200,000 clones, approximately 77% being singletons. Sequencing was performed on memory CD4+ T cells from PBMCs. The receptors originated from a man aged 18 to 30 in good health. Some clones in this sample may be carry-over from other donors' samples. The CDR3 runs from the conserved cysteine through the conserved F or W.

v_call cdr3_aa
TRBV9 CASSGPVAEGTDTQYF
TRBV2 CASSELRRSESSQEQFF
TRBV19 CASSIVGRNEKLFF
TRBV11-2 CASSLDLPAGNTIYF
TRBV6-6 CASSPLQLSYGYTF
TRBV5-1 CASSTGTDETQYF
TRBV30 CAWSTAGWQETQYF
TRBV11-2 CASSQARQVNEKLFF
TRBV19 CASSPKTGRSTEAFF
TRBV11-2 CASSLSFLYGYTF
TRBV28 CASSPRQLYGYTF
TRBV27 CASSFPGQGSDTQYF
TRBV4-2 CASSQANAGTGAGGQYF
TRBV6-6 CASSYSGTGETRAFF
TRBV15 CATSTNRGWIYEQYF
TRBV7-9 CASSFVPAEKLFF
TRBV7-2 CASSARDRGQETQYF
TRBV18 CASSQDGTGSGNTIYF
TRBV9 CASSDPTSGARLSEQFF
TRBV5-1 CASSLGQSRGYTF
TRBV28 CASRPTGWDTGELFF
TRBV6-1 CASSVIPGGLYNEQFF
TRBV30 CAWSLRAHGNTIYF
TRBV14 CASSPSGLAGFTYYF
TRBV18 CASSPTRGLTEAFF
TRBV7-3 CASSLMSGSWDEQFF
TRBV10-3 CAISESAVNEAFF
TRBV6-5 CASSYTATYEQYF
TRBV5-6 CASSPPAGGLSDTQYF
TRBV7-6 CASSLEVVAENNEQFF
TRBV18 CASSPQEQGDGYTF
TRBV5-1 CASSFNGGQETQYF
TRBV2 CASQASGYNEQFF
TRBV10-3 CAISGIAGETGELFF
TRBV7-9 CASSVGRGNTEAFF